The 8 T cell receptor beta chains in this list originate from one sample, sequenced in a study of cytomegalovirus exposure and HLA in healthy donors. A multiplex PCR was run with 60 Vbeta primers and 13 Jbeta primers. Profiled with immunoSEQ multiplex PCR; TCRdb holds only in-frame clones, not every one. The profile shows roughly 90,000 clones, around 81% of them singletons. The sample was PBMCs. The receptors originated from a man aged 18 to 30 in good health and CMV-seronegative.

The chain is built from TRBV29-1 and TRBJ2-2; 10 bases agree with TRBD2. The CDR3 has 15 residues. CDR1 and CDR2 from the germline V gene are SQVTM and ANQGSEA. V trimming: 7 bases; J trimming: 7 bases; junction bases outside the gene matches: 12. The CDR3 DNA reads TGCAGCGGCCGTTGGAGCGGGGGGGCAGGCGGGGAGCTGTTTTTT. Translated, it gives CSGRWSGGAGGELFF.

V gene TRBV23-1 combines with J gene TRBJ1-2, with TRBD1 matching 8 bases. TRBV23-1 is assigned to the ORF class and has an uncertain function. Unmatched junction bases numbered 18, after V lost 0 bases and J lost 6 bases. This CDR3 has 19 residues. CDR3 amino acids: CASSQSFGRGPNSPDGYTF. DNA of the CDR3: TGCGCCAGCAGTCAATCTTTCGGCAGGGGGCCCAATTCCCCGGATGGCTACACCTTC.

This clone has just a few counts. The chain carries TRBV19 and TRBJ2-7; 7 bases line up with TRBD2. With 3 bases clipped from V and 0 bases from J, the junction kept 2 bases outside the gene matches. This CDR3 has 14 amino acids. Germline V gene data show CDR1 as LNHDA and CDR2 as SQIVND (reference sequence). The CDR3 nucleotides read TGTGCCAGTAGTATTCAGCGGGACTCCTACGAGCAGTACTTC. As protein: CASSIQRDSYEQYF.

The rearrangement links TRBV5-6 to TRBJ2-1; TRBD2 agrees at 12 bases. This CDR3 has 16 residues. With V trimmed by 5 bases and J by 6 bases, 9 bases remained unmatched. Germline V lookup: CDR1 SGHDT, CDR2 YYEEEE. The CDR3 reads CASRGTGTSGPNEQFF. In nucleotides, the CDR3 is TGTGCCAGCAGGGGCACCGGGACTAGCGGGCCCAATGAGCAGTTCTTC.

V usage is TRBV23-1 and J usage is TRBJ2-2; TRBD2 agrees at 9 bases. TRBV23-1 is placed among ORFs of uncertain function. CDR3 length: 16 amino acids. Unmatched junction bases numbered 4, after V lost 3 bases and J lost 2 bases. CDR3 bases: TGCGCCAGCAGTCAGGAGCGGGGGGCCAACACCGGGGAGCTGTTTTTT. It encodes CASSQERGANTGELFF.

The chain employs TRBV7-9 and TRBJ2-7; the D is unclear. Germline CDR1 is SEHNR and CDR2 is FQNEAQ (reference sequence). This CDR3 is 15 amino acids long. Trimming left V 1 base short and J 4 bases short, with 14 bases between. CDR3 sequence reads: CASSLVLPGSYEQYF. In DNA, the CDR3 is TGTGCCAGCAGCTTAGTCCTACCCGGGTCGTACGAGCAGTACTTC.

The chain joins TRBV10-2 to TRBJ2-7, with 8 bases matching TRBD2. After removal of 3 bases from V and 6 bases from J, the junction contained 7 bases not matched to a gene. CDR3 length: 14 amino acids. In germline, CDR1 is WSHSY, CDR2 SAAADI. CDR3: CASSDMLAGGEQYF. The CDR3 region has the DNA TGCGCCAGCAGTGATATGCTAGCGGGTGGCGAGCAGTACTTC.

The gene calls are TRBV18 and TRBJ1-1; a weak D match, TRBD1 (5 bases). This CDR3 has 16 amino acids. V lost 0 bases and J lost 4, with 15 bases in between. Germline V gene data show CDR1 as KGHSH and CDR2 as LQKENI. The CDR3 DNA reads TGTGCCAGCTCACCACCGTCCCGGGGGTCGAGCACTGAAGCTTTCTTT. Translation: CASSPPSRGSSTEAFF.